These T cell receptor beta chains were read from a single sample in a study of human T cells and chemical hapten exposure. A single record per CDR3 protein comes from TCRdb applying MiXCR to the RACE reads. The table shows 300,000 to 450,000 distinct CDR3 sequences, with approximately 5% occurring only once. Sequencing was performed on whole blood, taken in connection with sensitization to the hapten diphenylcyclopropenone (DPC). Receptors originate from a woman between 50 and 59 years old with alopecia areata. Some clones in this sample may be carry-over from other donors' samples. Each CDR3 is given with its conserved first and last residue. Each record gives: clone size, J gene, V gene, CDR3 protein. Clone size is shown for a subset of rows, as once, few, many or a class of expanded clone.

>few|TRBJ2-5|TRBV5-1
CASRRGGQETQYF
>-|TRBJ1-2|TRBV24-1
CATIHVRGRWNYGYTF
>many|TRBJ2-5|TRBV12-3/TRBV12-4
CASTWTVQETQYF
>few|TRBJ2-5|TRBV29-1
CSVEIQETQYF
>-|TRBJ1-4|TRBV3-1
CASSQVKEKLFF
>-|TRBJ2-5|TRBV6-5
CASRRSLRPGGETQYF
>-|TRBJ2-1|TRBV30
CAWGDSLRQFF
>few|TRBJ2-5|TRBV14
CASSPQNQETQYF
>many|TRBJ2-7|TRBV27
CASSSLTGNEQYF
>few|TRBJ1-6|TRBV12-3/TRBV12-4
CASSFGSPGLNSPLHF
>many|TRBJ1-5|TRBV6-1
CASSSGVVQPQHF